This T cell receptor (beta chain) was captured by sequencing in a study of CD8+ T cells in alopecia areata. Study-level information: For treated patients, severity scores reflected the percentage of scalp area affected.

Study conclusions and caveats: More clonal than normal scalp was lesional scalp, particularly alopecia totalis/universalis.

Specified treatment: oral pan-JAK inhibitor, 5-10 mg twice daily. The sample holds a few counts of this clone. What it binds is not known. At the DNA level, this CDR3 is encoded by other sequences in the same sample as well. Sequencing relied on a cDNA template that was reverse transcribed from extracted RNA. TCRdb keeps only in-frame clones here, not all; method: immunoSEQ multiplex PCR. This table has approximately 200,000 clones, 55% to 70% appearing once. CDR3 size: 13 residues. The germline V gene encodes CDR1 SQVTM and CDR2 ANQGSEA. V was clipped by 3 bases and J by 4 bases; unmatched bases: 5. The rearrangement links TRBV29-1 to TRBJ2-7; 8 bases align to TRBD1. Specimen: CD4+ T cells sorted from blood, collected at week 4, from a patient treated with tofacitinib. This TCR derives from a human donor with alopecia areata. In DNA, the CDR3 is TGCAGCGTTGACGGCCAGGGGGCTTACGAGCAGTACTTC. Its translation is CSVDGQGAYEQYF.